These 17 T cell receptor beta chains were sequenced from one sample in a study of shared clonotypes between healthy human individuals. Data came from immunoSEQ multiplex PCR; TCRdb stores just in-frame clones and leaves some out. In the table there are some 2 million clones, 85% to 95% of which are singletons. The sequenced sample consisted of naive CD4+ T cells sorted from blood. The subset was: CD45RA+ positively selected. The source is a man aged 18 to 29 in good health.

A single count supports this clone. The rearrangement links TRBV18 to TRBJ2-1; 7 nucleotides agree with TRBD1. Germline CDR1 reads KGHSH; CDR2 reads LQKENI. Trimming removed 6 bases from V and 3 bases from J; junction bases left unmatched: 5. The CDR3 consists of 14 residues. The CDR3, as DNA: TGTGCCAGCTCGGGGGACAGCTTCTACAATGAGCAGTTCTTC. Its protein product is CASSGDSFYNEQFF.

This sequence joins TRBV5-1 and TRBJ2-7; 9 bases are shared with TRBD1. CDR3 size: 14 residues. The J segment lost 6 bases and the V segment lost 3 bases, leaving 7 bases of the junction unmatched. CDR1 is SGHRS and CDR2 is YFSETQ in the germline V gene. The CDR3 loop is CASSSGTGSFEQYF. The DNA of the CDR3 is TGCGCCAGCAGCTCCGGGACAGGGTCGTTCGAGCAGTACTTC. Drawing the rest from reference TRBV5-1 and TRBJ2-7, the complete variable domain is KAGVTQTPRYLIKTRGQQVTLSCSPISGHRSVSWYQQTPGQGLQFLFEYFSETQRNKGNFPGRFSGRQFSNSRSEMNVSTLELGDSALYLCASSSGTGSFEQYFGPGTRLTVT.

Remarks on this clone: This specimen includes other DNA sequences encoding the same CDR3. The chain joins TRBV6-5 to TRBJ1-4; possibly TRBD1 for D (6 bases). The CDR3 is made up of 13 amino acids. Germline loops: CDR1 MNHEY, CDR2 SVGAGI. V lost 0 bases and J lost 7, with 6 bases in between. The CDR3: CASSYSRGEKLFF. The CDR3, as DNA: TGTGCCAGCAGTTACTCCAGGGGTGAAAAACTGTTTTTT.

This clone was seen ten or more times. Different DNA sequences within this sample yield the same CDR3. This chain joins TRBV30 and TRBJ1-1, with TRBD1 as a possible D gene (5 bases). The germline CDR1 and CDR2 sequences are GTSNPN and SVGIG (reference sequence). This CDR3 comprises 10 residues. The ends were cut back, 4 bases at V and 10 bases at J, with 10 bases in the middle. The CDR3 sequence is CAWKRGAAFF. The CDR3 nucleotides are TGTGCCTGGAAAAGGGGTGCAGCTTTCTTT.

The chain carries TRBV15 and TRBJ1-3; D unresolved. Germline CDR1 is LNHNV and CDR2 is YYDKDF (reference sequence). Trimming left V 1 base short and J 3 bases short, with 4 bases between. The CDR3 sequence is 13 residues long. CDR3 sequence: CATSRASGNTIYF. The DNA for the CDR3 is TGTGCCACCAGCAGAGCGAGTGGAAACACCATATATTTT. Full variable domain (rest looked up from reference TRBV15 and TRBJ1-3): DAMVIQNPRYQVTQFGKPVTLSCSQTLNHNVMYWYQQKSSQAPKLLFHYYDKDFNNEADTPDNFQSRRPNTSFCFLDIRSPGLGDTAMYLCATSRASGNTIYFGEGSWLTVV.

Worth noting for this clone: The sample holds other DNA sequences that translate to the same CDR3. The chain carries TRBV7-2 and TRBJ1-5; D not resolved. The CDR3 sequence is 13 residues long. Trimming shortened V by 1 base and J by 4 bases, and 5 bases separated the two germline ends. CDR1 and CDR2 (germline): SGHTA, FQGNSA. CDR3 DNA sequence: TGTGCCAGCAGCTTAGTAGGGAATCAGCCCCAGCATTTT. The encoded protein is CASSLVGNQPQHF.

This clone was found once. An end of the junction does not agree with germline; a read error may underlie this. Other DNA sequences from this sample encode an identical CDR3 as well. The chain has TRBV6-1 and TRBJ2-7; TRBD1 matches 11 bases. This CDR3 is 14 amino acids long. From germline, CDR1 is MNHNS and CDR2 SASEGT. CDR3 in DNA: TGCGCCAGCAGAGCCGGGACAGGGGGGTACGAGCAGTACTTC. This gives the protein CASRAGTGGYEQYF.

The chain links TRBV5-4 to TRBJ1-2; D not resolved. V lost 3 bases and J lost 0, with 12 bases in between. The CDR3 spans 15 residues. Germline assignment: CDR1 SGHNT and CDR2 YYREEE (reference sequence). The CDR3 here is CASSSRGTSNYGYTF. The CDR3 DNA reads as TGTGCCAGCAGCTCGCGTGGCACCTCTAACTATGGCTACACCTTC.

Concerning this clone: Other DNA sequences within the sample encode an identical CDR3. V gene TRBV10-3 combines with J gene TRBJ2-5; D unclear. Germline CDR1 ENHRY, CDR2 SYGVKD. V lost 3 bases to trimming and J lost 4 bases, with 6 bases between them. CDR3 length equals 12 residues. CDR3 DNA: TGTGCCATCAGTGACCTGGGAGAGACCCAGTACTTC. Translation gives CAISDLGETQYF.

The chain is built from TRBV28 and TRBJ2-3; D call uncertain. The CDR3 is 12 amino acids. The germline V and J ends were trimmed by 10 bases and 2 bases, with 10 bases remaining between them. Germline CDR1 MDHEN, CDR2 SYDVKM. The CDR3 DNA sequence: TGTGCCACCACCCACCTCACAGATACGCAGTATTTT. Protein sequence: CATTHLTDTQYF.

The rearrangement joins TRBV7-2 to TRBJ2-7; tentatively, D is TRBD2 (5 bases). The CDR3 contains 15 residues. V lost 5 bases to trimming and J lost 4 bases, with 18 bases between them. From germline, CDR1 is SGHTA and CDR2 FQGNSA. Here the CDR3 DNA reads TGTGCCAGCAGCCCGCTTTTGGTAAGCGGATACGAGCAGTACTTC. It yields the protein CASSPLLVSGYEQYF.

This clone has a single count. V gene TRBV11-2 combines with J gene TRBJ2-5; no clear D gene. The CDR3 is made up of 15 amino acids. V lost 5 bases, J lost 4 bases, and 17 bases lay in between. Germline lookup yields CDR1 SGHAT and CDR2 FQNNGV. Written as DNA, the CDR3 is TGTGCCAGCAGCGCCCGCTCCGGGTCGGGAGAGACCCAGTACTTC. Translated: CASSARSGSGETQYF.

The CDR3 DNA sequence: TGTGCCATCAGCGCGAGGGCAGTCCTACCCACCGGGGAGCTGTTTTTT. Translating gives CAISARAVLPTGELFF. The chain employs TRBV10-3 and TRBJ2-2, with D perhaps TRBD2 (5 bases). V lost 6 bases, J lost 4 bases, and 18 bases lay in between. CDR3 size: 16 residues. Germline CDR1 is ENHRY and CDR2 is SYGVKD.

The chain joins TRBV6-1 to TRBJ2-3, with D perhaps matching TRBD2 (5 bases). Germline V gives CDR1 MNHNS, CDR2 SASEGT. This CDR3 has 16 amino acids. Trimming cost V 2 bases and J 0 bases, with 12 bases left between them. The CDR3 coding sequence is TGTGCCAGCAGTGAAAATAGCGCCTCTAGCACAGATACGCAGTATTTT. It specifies CASSENSASSTDTQYF.

The chain is built from TRBV5-1 and TRBJ2-5; D is perhaps TRBD1 (5 bases). The CDR3 runs to 15 residues. CDR1 is SGHRS and CDR2 is YFSETQ in the germline V gene. V lost 7 bases to trimming and J lost 3 bases, with 19 bases between them. Here the CDR3 DNA reads TGCGCCAGCCTGGACAATCCCCATCTTAAAGAGACCCAGTACTTC. Translated: CASLDNPHLKETQYF.

This chain uses TRBV18 with TRBJ1-6; D possibly corresponds to TRBD1 (5 bases). The CDR3 consists of 15 residues. V was clipped by 3 bases and J by 0 bases, with 6 bases between them. Germline V gene lookup returns CDR1 KGHSH and CDR2 LQKENI. CDR3 sequence reads: CASSPDISYNSPLHF. The CDR3 coding sequence is TGTGCCAGCTCACCGGACATCTCCTATAATTCACCCCTCCACTTT.

The V gene is TRBV5-1, the J gene TRBJ1-6; tentative D call: TRBD1 (5 bases). Trimming removed 7 bases from V and 9 bases from J, with 11 bases in between. This CDR3 has 12 amino acids. From germline, CDR1 is SGHRS and CDR2 YFSETQ. CDR3 loop: CASGIGGSPLHF. DNA for the CDR3: TGCGCCAGCGGCATCGGGGGTTCACCCCTCCACTTT.